A selection of T cell receptor beta chains follows, all from one sample in a study of T cells in Graves' hyperthyroidism and ophthalmopathy. TCRdb used MiXCR to reprocess the multiplex PCR reads, holding one entry per CDR3 protein. The sample has around 350,000 distinct CDR3 sequences, approximately 13% seen once. The specimen was blood. These receptors were collected from a young woman with Graves' hyperthyroidism. Both conserved end residues are part of each CDR3. The D gene is left open where the match is weak. Size is omitted from some rows. Given values are once, few, many or a class for expanded clones.

j_call clone_size d_call v_call cdr3_aa cdr3_nt
TRBJ1-4 many - TRBV28 CASSPGDLNEKLFF TGTGCCAGCAGTCCTGGGGACCTTAATGAAAAACTGTTTTTT
TRBJ1-6 - - TRBV20-1 CSAGFKNSPLHF TGCAGTGCTGGCTTTAAAAATTCACCCCTCCACTTT
TRBJ2-5 - TRBD1 TRBV5-8 CASRLGTDTFHGTQYF TGTGCCAGCAGACTTGGGACAGATACCTTCCATGGGACCCAGTACTTC
TRBJ1-4 many - TRBV30 CAWSETRRGARGSKLFF TGTGCCTGGAGTGAAACCCGACGAGGGGCGCGGGGCTCAAAACTGTTTTTT
TRBJ2-1 - TRBD2 TRBV9 CASSTGLAGGVSYNEQFF TGTGCCAGCAGCACGGGACTAGCGGGGGGGGTCTCCTACAATGAGCAGTTCTTC
TRBJ2-3 - - TRBV5-6 CASSLRASGGDTQYF TGTGCCAGCAGCCTCCGGGCTTCAGGAGGAGATACGCAGTATTTT
TRBJ1-2 - - TRBV12-3/TRBV12-4 CASSLKGPYGYTF TGTGCCAGCAGTTTAAAAGGACCCTATGGCTACACCTTC
TRBJ2-1 few - TRBV6-4 CASIRGGGSERNIHNEQFF TGTGCCAGCATCCGCGGAGGGGGTAGCGAGCGGAACATTCACAATGAGCAGTTCTTC
TRBJ2-7 many TRBD2 TRBV4-2 CASSQEGGRGNEQYF TGTGCCAGCAGCCAAGAGGGCGGGAGGGGCAACGAGCAGTACTTC
TRBJ2-3 - TRBD2 TRBV19 CASSRGQLSGSTDTQYF TGTGCCAGTAGCCGAGGACAGCTTAGCGGGAGTACAGATACGCAGTATTTT
TRBJ2-3 many TRBD2 TRBV20-1 CSATRLAGRTDTQYF TGCAGTGCTACTAGACTAGCGGGGCGGACGGATACGCAGTATTTT
TRBJ1-1 - TRBD1 TRBV5-4 CASSPGTGITEAFF TGTGCCAGCAGCCCCGGGACAGGGATCACTGAAGCTTTCTTT
TRBJ2-2 many - TRBV12-3/TRBV12-4 CASSASGGGELFF TGTGCCAGCAGTGCCTCCGGGGGCGGGGAGCTGTTTTTT
TRBJ1-1 many TRBD1 TRBV6-1 CASRLTQGMNTEAFF TGTGCCAGCAGACTCACACAGGGGATGAACACTGAAGCTTTCTTT
TRBJ2-3 many TRBD2 TRBV20-1 CSASPSGGAMTDTQYF TGCAGTGCCTCACCTAGCGGGGGGGCCATGACAGATACGCAGTATTTT
TRBJ2-1 - TRBD2 TRBV5-1 CASSSGLAGVYNEQFF TGCGCCAGCAGTTCGGGACTAGCGGGGGTGTACAATGAGCAGTTCTTC
TRBJ2-7 many - TRBV7-2 CASSFLYEQYF TGTGCCAGCAGCTTTCTGTACGAGCAGTACTTC
TRBJ2-7 - TRBD1 TRBV15 CATSRDPRGRIHEQCF TGTGCCACCAGCAGAGATCCCAGGGGGCGCATCCACGAGCAGTGCTTC
TRBJ2-5 many - TRBV2 CASSEAQSSRCMWYF TGTGCCAGCAGTGAAGCGCAGTCTTCTAGATGTATGTGGTACTTC
TRBJ2-2 many - TRBV5-1 CASSLAQSTGELFF TGCGCCAGCAGCTTGGCCCAGAGTACCGGGGAGCTGTTTTTT
TRBJ2-3 many TRBD2 TRBV20-1 CSAGPASGGTARDTQYF TGCAGTGCTGGTCCCGCTAGCGGCGGGACGGCTCGGGATACGCAGTATTTT
TRBJ2-3 many - TRBV12-3/TRBV12-4 CASSSGTPSTDTQYF TGTGCCAGCAGTTCAGGGACTCCCTCCACAGATACGCAGTATTTT
TRBJ2-5 many TRBD2 TRBV12-3/TRBV12-4 CASSREGAKGETQYF TGTGCCAGCTCCAGGGAGGGTGCAAAAGGGGAGACCCAGTACTTC
TRBJ2-7 many - TRBV29-1 CSVLLQGPYEQYF TGCAGCGTTCTATTACAGGGCCCCTACGAGCAGTACTTC
TRBJ1-2 many - TRBV3-1 CASSQDLGGQSSSLRYGYTF TGTGCCAGCAGCCAAGATCTGGGCGGACAGTCTTCGAGTCTAAGATATGGCTACACCTTC
TRBJ2-1 many TRBD2 TRBV28 CASSLGGSLEQFF TGTGCCAGCAGTTTAGGCGGGAGTCTGGAGCAGTTCTTC